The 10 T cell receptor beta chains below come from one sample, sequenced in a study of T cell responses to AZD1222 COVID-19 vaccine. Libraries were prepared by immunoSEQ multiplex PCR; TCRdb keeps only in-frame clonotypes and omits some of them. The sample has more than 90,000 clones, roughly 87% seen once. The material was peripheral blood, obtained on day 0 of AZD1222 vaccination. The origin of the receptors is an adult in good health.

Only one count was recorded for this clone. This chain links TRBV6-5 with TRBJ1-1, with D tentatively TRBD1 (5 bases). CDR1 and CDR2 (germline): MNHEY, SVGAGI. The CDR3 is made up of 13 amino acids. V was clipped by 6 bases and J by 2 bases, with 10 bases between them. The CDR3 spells CASRVDRNTEAFF. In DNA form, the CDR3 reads TGTGCCAGCAGAGTTGACAGAAACACTGAAGCTTTCTTT.

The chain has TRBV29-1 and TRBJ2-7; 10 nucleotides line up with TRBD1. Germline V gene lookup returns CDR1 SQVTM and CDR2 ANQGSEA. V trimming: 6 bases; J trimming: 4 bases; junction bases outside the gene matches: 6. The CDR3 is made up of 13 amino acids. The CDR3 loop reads CSVRRQGAYEQYF. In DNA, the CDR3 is TGCAGCGTCCGAAGACAGGGGGCATACGAGCAGTACTTC.

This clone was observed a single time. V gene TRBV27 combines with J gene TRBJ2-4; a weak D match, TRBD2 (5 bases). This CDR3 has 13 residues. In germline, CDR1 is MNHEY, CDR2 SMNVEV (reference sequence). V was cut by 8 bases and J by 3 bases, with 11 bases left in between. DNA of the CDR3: TGTGCCAGCCAAACGGGAAGCAAAAACATTCAGTACTTC. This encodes CASQTGSKNIQYF.

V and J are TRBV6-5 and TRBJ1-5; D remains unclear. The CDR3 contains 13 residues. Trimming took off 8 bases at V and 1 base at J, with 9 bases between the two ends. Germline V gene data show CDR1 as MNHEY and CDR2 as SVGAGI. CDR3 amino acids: CASAGSSNQPQHF. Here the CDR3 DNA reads TGTGCCAGCGCGGGGTCCAGCAATCAGCCCCAGCATTTT.

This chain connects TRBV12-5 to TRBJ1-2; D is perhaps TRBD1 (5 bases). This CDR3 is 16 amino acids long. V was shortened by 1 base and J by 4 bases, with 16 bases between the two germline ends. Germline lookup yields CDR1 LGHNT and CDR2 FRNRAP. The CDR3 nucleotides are TGTGCTAGTGGTTTGGCCCTCGGGGCAAGGGGCTATGGCTACACCTTC. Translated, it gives CASGLALGARGYGYTF.

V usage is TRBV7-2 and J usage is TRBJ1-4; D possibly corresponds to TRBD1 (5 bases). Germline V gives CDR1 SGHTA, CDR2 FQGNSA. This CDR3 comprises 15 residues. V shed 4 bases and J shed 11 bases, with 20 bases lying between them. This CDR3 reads CASSSGTAPFGKLFF. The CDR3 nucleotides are TGTGCCAGCAGCTCCGGGACCGCCCCCTTTGGGAAACTGTTTTTT.

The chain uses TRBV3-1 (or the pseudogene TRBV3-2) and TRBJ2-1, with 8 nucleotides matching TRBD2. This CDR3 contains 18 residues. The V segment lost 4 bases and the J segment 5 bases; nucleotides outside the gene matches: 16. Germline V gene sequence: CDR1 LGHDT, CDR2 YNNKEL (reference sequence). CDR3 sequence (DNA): TGTGCCAGCAGCCGGAAGCCCCTTGGGGTAGCGGGACACAATGAGCAGTTCTTC. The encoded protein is CASSRKPLGVAGHNEQFF.

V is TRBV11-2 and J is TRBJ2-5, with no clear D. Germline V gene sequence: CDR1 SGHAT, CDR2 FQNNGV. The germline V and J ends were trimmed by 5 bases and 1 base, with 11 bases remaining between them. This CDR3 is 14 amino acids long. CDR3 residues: CASSSLRLQETQYF. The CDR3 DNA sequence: TGTGCCAGCAGCAGCCTTCGACTCCAAGAGACCCAGTACTTC.

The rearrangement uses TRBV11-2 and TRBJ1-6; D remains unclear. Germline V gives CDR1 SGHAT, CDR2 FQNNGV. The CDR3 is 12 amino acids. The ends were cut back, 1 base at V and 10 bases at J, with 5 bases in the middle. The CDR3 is CASSLGNSPLHF. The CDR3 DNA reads TGTGCCAGCAGCTTAGGAAACTCACCCCTCCACTTT.

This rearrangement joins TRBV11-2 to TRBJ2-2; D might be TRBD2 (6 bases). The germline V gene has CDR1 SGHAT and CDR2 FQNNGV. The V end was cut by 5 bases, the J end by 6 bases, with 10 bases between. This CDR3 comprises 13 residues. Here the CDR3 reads CASSRGRSGELFF. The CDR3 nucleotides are TGTGCCAGCAGCCGAGGGAGGTCCGGGGAGCTGTTTTTT. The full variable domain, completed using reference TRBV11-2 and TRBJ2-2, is EAGVAQSPRYKIIEKRQSVAFWCNPISGHATLYWYQQILGQGPKLLIQFQNNGVVDDSQLPKDRFSAERLKGVDSTLKIQPAKLEDSAVYLCASSRGRSGELFFGEGSRLTVL.